These T cell receptor beta chains were read from a single sample in a study of T cells in Graves' hyperthyroidism and ophthalmopathy. Using its own MiXCR run on the multiplex PCR reads, TCRdb lists one record per CDR3 protein. The data hold under 700,000 distinct CDR3 sequences, with roughly 17% observed a single time. The sequenced sample was blood. The receptors originated from a woman aged 18-29 years with Graves' hyperthyroidism. CDR3s include the opening cysteine and the closing phenylalanine or tryptophan. D genes are given only for firm matches. Size is omitted from some rows. Given values are once, few, many or a class for expanded clones.

v_call,j_call,d_call,clone_size,cdr3_nt,cdr3_aa
TRBV25-1,TRBJ2-2,-,-,TGTGCCAGCAGTGAAAGATCGCCAGGGTACACCGGGGAGCTGTTTTTT,CASSERSPGYTGELFF
TRBV30,TRBJ2-7,TRBD2,-,TGTGCCTGGAGCGGCGGGAGCAGCGGGGGCGAGCAGTACTTC,CAWSGGSSGGEQYF
TRBV5-1,TRBJ2-1,TRBD2,many,TGCGCCAGCAGCTTGGCTAGCGGGAGTCGCGACAATGAGCAGTTCTTC,CASSLASGSRDNEQFF
TRBV29-1,TRBJ1-1,-,many,TGCAGCGCTCTACGAGGCGCTGAAGCTTTCTTT,CSALRGAEAFF
TRBV7-2,TRBJ1-2,-,many,TGTGCCAGCAGCTTACAGGGAGATGGCTACACCTTC,CASSLQGDGYTF
TRBV20-1,TRBJ1-6,-,few,TGCAGTGCTAGAGATCCCAGTGAGGGGAAGAGCTCCTATAATTCACCCCTCCACTTT,CSARDPSEGKSSYNSPLHF
TRBV6-5,TRBJ1-2,-,few,TGTGCCAGCAGTTTTACCCGAACAGGAGCTAACTATGGCTACACCTTC,CASSFTRTGANYGYTF
TRBV6-2/TRBV6-3,TRBJ2-7,-,-,TGTGCCAGCAGTCAGAGGACTGGGCAGTACTTC,CASSQRTGQYF
TRBV2,TRBJ2-3,TRBD2,many,TGTGCCAGCAGTGCCGGGACTAGCGGGAGCACAGATACGCAGTATTTT,CASSAGTSGSTDTQYF
TRBV19,TRBJ1-5,-,-,TGTGCCAGTAGTATATCCGGGCGGAATAGCAATCAGCCCCAGCATTTT,CASSISGRNSNQPQHF
TRBV20-1,TRBJ2-2,TRBD2,many,TGCAGTGCTCCGGGACTAGCGGGAGGGCCTTCCGGGGAGCTGTTTTTT,CSAPGLAGGPSGELFF
TRBV12-3/TRBV12-4,TRBJ1-2,TRBD1,-,TGTGCCAGCAGTTTAGGGTCGACAGGGAACTATGGCTACACCTTC,CASSLGSTGNYGYTF
TRBV29-1,TRBJ2-1,TRBD1,-,TGCAGGCAGCCGACAGGGGACGGGTATGAGCAGTTCTTC,CRQPTGDGYEQFF
TRBV7-9,TRBJ2-5,-,many,TGTGCCAGCAGCTTCCGGGAGTACCAAGAGACCCAGTACTTC,CASSFREYQETQYF
TRBV6-2/TRBV6-3,TRBJ1-2,-,-,TGTGCCAGCAGCTACGACAGGTTGAGAGGCTACACCTTC,CASSYDRLRGYTF
TRBV7-2,TRBJ2-7,TRBD2,many,TGTGCCAGCAGCGGACTAGCGGGAGGGTTCGCCTACGAGCAGTACTTC,CASSGLAGGFAYEQYF
TRBV3-1,TRBJ2-1,-,many,TGTGCCAGCAGCCAAGGTCAAGAGCAGTTCTTC,CASSQGQEQFF
TRBV6-1,TRBJ2-1,-,-,TGTGCCAGCAGTGAATGGGGAAGGTCCTACAATGAGCAGTTCTTC,CASSEWGRSYNEQFF
TRBV28,TRBJ2-1,TRBD2,many,TGTGCCAGCAGTTCGGGACTAGTTTCCTACAATGAGCAGTTCTTC,CASSSGLVSYNEQFF
TRBV3-1,TRBJ2-7,-,many,TGTGCCAGCAGCGGGACTTCAAGCGGGTTCGAGCAGTACTTC,CASSGTSSGFEQYF
TRBV10-3,TRBJ1-2,-,many,TGTGCCATCAGTGAGAACGTACAGGGCACCCATGGCTACACCTTC,CAISENVQGTHGYTF
TRBV11-2,TRBJ2-7,TRBD2,many,TGTGCCAGCAGCCCAGGACTAGCGGGGAGGTCCTACGAGCAGTACTTC,CASSPGLAGRSYEQYF
TRBV6-2/TRBV6-3,TRBJ2-2,TRBD2,-,TGTGCCAGCAGAATCGGGGGGAGCACCGGGGAGCTGTTTTTT,CASRIGGSTGELFF